This TCR beta chain appears in the sequencing data of a study of preoperative IRX-2 immunotherapy in early breast cancer. The CDR3 length is 14 residues. The germline V gene encodes CDR1 MNHGY and CDR2 SAAAGT. TCRdb's table, derived via immunoSEQ multiplex PCR, lists solely in-frame clones and lacks some. Of 35,000 to 45,000 clones listed, approximately 80% are singletons. For this clone: One end of the junction is discordant with germline, which a read error may explain.

The treatment: preoperative locoregional IRX-2 cytokine immunotherapy. The receptor's source is a human donor with breast cancer. This chain links TRBV6-8 with TRBJ1-4; no definite D call. The sequencing used tumor tissue, collected after IRX-2 immunotherapy. The CDR3 sequence is CASRYGTLGEKLFF. The CDR3 DNA reads TGTGCCAGCCGTTATGGCACATTAGGTGAAAAACTGTTTTTT.